This T cell receptor beta chain was documented in a study of blood T cell repertoires in COVID-19. Study background: Samples taken during acute and convalescent COVID-19 were collected in the United States, Italy and Spain. From T cells, B-cell-depleted T cells, or PBMCs came the material, which was cDNA or gDNA.

Recruited during active infection, patients (from Seattle) were subsequently followed longitudinally. Authors' processing steps: Scientists estimated how many nucleated cells there were by amplifying reference gene primers. The data were produced by immunoSEQ multiplex PCR, yet TCRdb's version contains in-frame clones alone and is incomplete. From that table come the V and J calls and clone size; the DNA was used to work out D and trimming. The table records 150,000 to 200,000 clones, approximately 87% of them present only once. The sample consisted of peripheral blood. The TCR sequence derives from a woman in her fifties or sixties with COVID-19, enrolled during active disease.

The CDR3 region has the DNA TGTGCCACCAGTGATAATCCTTTTCGAGGGACCCAGTACTTC. It specifies CATSDNPFRGTQYF. The rearrangement joins TRBV24-1 to TRBJ2-5; D is unclear. CDR1 KGHDR and CDR2 SFDVKD come from the germline V gene. The CDR3 length is 14 residues. Deletions cut 3 bases from V and 7 bases from J, with 14 bases between.